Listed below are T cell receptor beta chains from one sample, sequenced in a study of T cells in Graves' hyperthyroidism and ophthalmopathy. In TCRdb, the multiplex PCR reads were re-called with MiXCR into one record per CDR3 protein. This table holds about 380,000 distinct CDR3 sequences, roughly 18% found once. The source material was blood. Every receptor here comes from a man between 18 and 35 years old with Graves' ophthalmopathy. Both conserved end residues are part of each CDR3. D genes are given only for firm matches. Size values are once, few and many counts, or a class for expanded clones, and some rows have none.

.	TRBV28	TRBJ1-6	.	TGTGCCAGCAGTGTTCAGGGGCTTGGCCTGGGTCCCCTCCACTTT	CASSVQGLGLGPLHF
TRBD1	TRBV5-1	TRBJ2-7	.	TGCGCCAGCAGCTTGGGGGACAGTGGGTACGAGCAGTACTTC	CASSLGDSGYEQYF
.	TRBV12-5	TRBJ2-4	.	TGTGCTAGTGGTTTGATCGGGGTGTTAAACATTCAGTACTTC	CASGLIGVLNIQYF
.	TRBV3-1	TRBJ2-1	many	TGTGCCAGCAGCCAAGATACCAGGGCCCCATACAATGAGCAGTTCTTC	CASSQDTRAPYNEQFF
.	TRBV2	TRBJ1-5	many	TGTGCCAGCGGCTGGGATGGATATAGCAATCAGCCCCAGCATTTT	CASGWDGYSNQPQHF
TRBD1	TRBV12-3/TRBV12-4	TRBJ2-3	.	TGTGCCAGCAGACTTCTGGGGCAGGGGGGCACAGATACGCAGTATTTT	CASRLLGQGGTDTQYF
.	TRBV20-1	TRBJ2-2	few	TGCAGTGCTAGAGATGGGGGGCGTCTTTTTTCTGGGGAGCTGTTTTTT	CSARDGGRLFSGELFF
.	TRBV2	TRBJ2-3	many	TGTGCCAGCAGTGAAGTTAGCGGCGGCACAGATACGCAGTATTTT	CASSEVSGGTDTQYF
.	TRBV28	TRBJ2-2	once	TGTGCCAGCAGTTTAGCCCGGACGGTATTCATGACCGGGGAGCTGTTTTTT	CASSLARTVFMTGELFF
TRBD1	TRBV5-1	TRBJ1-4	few	TGCGCCAGCAGCTTGGGGGACAGGGATGAAAAACTGTTTTTT	CASSLGDRDEKLFF
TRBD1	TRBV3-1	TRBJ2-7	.	TGTGCCAGCACCCGGGGATACGGACAGGAGAACTCCTACGAGCAGTACTTC	CASTRGYGQENSYEQYF
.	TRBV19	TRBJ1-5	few	TGTGCCAGTAGTATAGCCCTCATTGTGTATAGCAATCAGCCCCAGCATTTT	CASSIALIVYSNQPQHF
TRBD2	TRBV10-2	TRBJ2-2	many	TGCGCCAGCAGTCCGGGACTAGCCACCGGGGAGCTGTTTTTT	CASSPGLATGELFF
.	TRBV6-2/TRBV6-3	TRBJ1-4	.	TGTGCCAGCAGACGGCTGGGGGGCAATGGAGAAAAACTGTTTTTT	CASRRLGGNGEKLFF
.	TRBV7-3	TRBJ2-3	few	TGTGCCAGCAGCTTAACGGGATTGCCTAGCACAGATACGCAGTATTTT	CASSLTGLPSTDTQYF
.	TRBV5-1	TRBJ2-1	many	TGCGCCAGCAGTAAGATTTCCTCCTACAATGAGCAGTTCTTC	CASSKISSYNEQFF
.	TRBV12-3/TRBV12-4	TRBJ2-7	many	TGTGCCAGCAGCACACCCCCTGGGGAGCAGTACTTC	CASSTPPGEQYF
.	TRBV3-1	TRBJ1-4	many	TGTGCCAGCAGCCAAGATGGGGCAGGGTATGAAAAACTGTTTTTT	CASSQDGAGYEKLFF
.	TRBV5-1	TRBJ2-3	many	TGCGCCAGCAGCTTGGATGGGCCCGCTTCAGATACGCAGTATTTT	CASSLDGPASDTQYF
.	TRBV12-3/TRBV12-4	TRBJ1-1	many	TGTGCCAGCAGGGGGACACCCGATGAAGCTTTCTTT	CASRGTPDEAFF
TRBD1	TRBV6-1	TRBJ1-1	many	TGTGCCAGCAGTGAAGCGACAGGGGAGAGGACTGAAGCTTTCTTT	CASSEATGERTEAFF
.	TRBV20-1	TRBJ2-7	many	TGCAGTGCTCTCCCTCTGGGGTGGGGGCTTGTCGAGCAGTACTTC	CSALPLGWGLVEQYF
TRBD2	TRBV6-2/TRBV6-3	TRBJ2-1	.	TGTGCCAGCAGCTCCGGTGGGACTAGCGGGGATTCCAATGAGCAGTTCTTC	CASSSGGTSGDSNEQFF
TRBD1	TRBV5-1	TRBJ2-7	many	TGCGCCAGCAGCGTCGCCGGGACAGGGGGAGACGAGCAGTACTTC	CASSVAGTGGDEQYF
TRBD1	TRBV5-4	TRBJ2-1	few	TGTGCCAGCAGCGCTACAGGGGCCACTACGGGCAATGAGCAGTTCTTC	CASSATGATTGNEQFF
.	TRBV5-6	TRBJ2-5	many	TGTGCCAGCAGCTTGGTGGGGGCCGAGGGGGAGACCCAGTACTTC	CASSLVGAEGETQYF
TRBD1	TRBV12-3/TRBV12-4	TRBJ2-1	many	TGTGCCAGCAGCCCGGACAGGGGAAGGTCAAATGAGCAGTTCTTC	CASSPDRGRSNEQFF
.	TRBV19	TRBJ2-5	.	TGTGCCAGTAGTAGCGTTAGACAGGCGCAAGAGACCCAGTACTTC	CASSSVRQAQETQYF
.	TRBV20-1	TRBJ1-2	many	TGCAGTGCTGGAGTCCGGGCCCATGGCTACACCTTC	CSAGVRAHGYTF
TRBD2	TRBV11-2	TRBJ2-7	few	TGTGCCAGCAGCTTAGAAGTAGCGGGGGGGTTCTACGAGCAGTACTTC	CASSLEVAGGFYEQYF
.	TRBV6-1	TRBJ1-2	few	TGTGCCAGCAGTTACGCGGAAAACTATGGCTACACCTTC	CASSYAENYGYTF
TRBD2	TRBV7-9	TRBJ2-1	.	TGTGCCAGCAGTCGGGACTCTAGCGGGGTCCGAGCTGAGCAGTTCTTC	CASSRDSSGVRAEQFF
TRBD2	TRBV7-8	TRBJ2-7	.	TGTGCCAGCAGCTTAGCGACTAGCGCTAGCGAGCAGTACTTC	CASSLATSASEQYF
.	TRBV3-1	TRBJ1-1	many	TGTGCCAGCAGCCAAGGGACAGTACGCGTCGAAGCTTTCTTT	CASSQGTVRVEAFF
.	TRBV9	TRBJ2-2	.	TGTGCCAGCAGCGTCGGACTTAGCGGGGAGCTGTTTTTT	CASSVGLSGELFF
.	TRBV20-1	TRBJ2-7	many	TGCAGTGCTGGGGCTGGCTACGAGCAGTACTTC	CSAGAGYEQYF
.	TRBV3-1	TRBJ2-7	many	TGTGCCAGCAGCCCGAACAGGGTCTACGAGCAGTACTTC	CASSPNRVYEQYF
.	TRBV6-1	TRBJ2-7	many	TGTGCCAGCAGTGAATGGGGAGCGGGCAAACCCTACGAGCAGTACTTC	CASSEWGAGKPYEQYF
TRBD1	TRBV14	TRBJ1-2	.	TGTGCCAGCAGGCCGACAGGGGGCAAGAGTGGCTACACCTTC	CASRPTGGKSGYTF
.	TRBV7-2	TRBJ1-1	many	TGTGCCAGCAGCTTTAGGGCAGCCTCCATGAACACTGAAGCTTTCTTT	CASSFRAASMNTEAFF
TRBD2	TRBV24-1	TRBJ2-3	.	TGTGCCACCAGCACCTCGGGAGGGGGCACAGATACGCAGTATTTT	CATSTSGGGTDTQYF
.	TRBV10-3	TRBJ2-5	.	TGTGCCATCAGTGATTGGTTGATTGGGCAGGGACGACAAGAGACCCAGTACTTC	CAISDWLIGQGRQETQYF
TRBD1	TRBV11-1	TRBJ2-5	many	TGTGCCAGCAGCTCCCCAACTCGGACAGGAGAGGAGACCCAGTACTTC	CASSSPTRTGEETQYF
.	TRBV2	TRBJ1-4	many	TGTGCCAGCAGTGCCGGGAAAACTAATGAAAAACTGTTTTTT	CASSAGKTNEKLFF
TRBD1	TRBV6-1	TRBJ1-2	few	TGTGCCAGCAGTGAATATCCGAGACAGGGGAACGGCTACACCTTC	CASSEYPRQGNGYTF
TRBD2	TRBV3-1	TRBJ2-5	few	TGTGCCAGCAGTCGACTAGCGGGGACCCAAGAGACCCAGTACTTC	CASSRLAGTQETQYF
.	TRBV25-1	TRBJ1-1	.	TGTGCCAGCAGTGAGATAGCCAGGGGTGGTGAAGCTTTCTTT	CASSEIARGGEAFF
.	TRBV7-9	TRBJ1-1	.	TGTGCCAGCAGCTTAGACAGTCGGAAAGCTTTCTTT	CASSLDSRKAFF
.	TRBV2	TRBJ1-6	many	TGTGCCAGCAGTGAACGACTCTTTACACCCCTCCACTTT	CASSERLFTPLHF
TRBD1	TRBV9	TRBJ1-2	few	TGTGCCAGCAGCCCCTGGACAGGAGACGGCTACACCTTC	CASSPWTGDGYTF
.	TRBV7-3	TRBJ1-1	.	TGTGCCAGCGGCCCTGGGGCGATCACTGAAGCTTTCTTT	CASGPGAITEAFF